This T cell receptor (beta chain) was retrieved from a study of CD8+ T cells in alopecia areata. Study observations and caveats: A great number of expanded lesional clones endured in scalp and blood during tofacitinib.

For this clone: Its antigen is unidentified.

Reverse transcription of extracted RNA yielded cDNA, which provided the sequencing template. Sequenced by immunoSEQ multiplex PCR; TCRdb stores in-frame clones only, minus some. This sample has around 190,000 clones; over 60% occur once, and the top ten carry 4% to 5%. Treatment described: oral pan-JAK inhibitor, 5-10 mg twice daily. This clonotype originated in a human donor with alopecia areata. The specimen was CD4+ T cells sorted from blood, collected at week 4, from a patient treated with tofacitinib.

The CDR3 DNA sequence: TGTGCCAGCTCACCACTGCCGGGGGGCGAGCAGTACTTC. Protein product: CASSPLPGGEQYF. The chain links TRBV18 to TRBJ2-7; TRBD2 aligns across 7 bases. The CDR3 contains 13 residues. Germline CDR1 KGHSH, CDR2 LQKENI. The V segment lost 1 base and the J segment 6 bases; nucleotides outside the gene matches: 3.